A selection of T cell receptor beta chains follows, all from one sample in a study of T cells in Graves' hyperthyroidism and ophthalmopathy. TCRdb ran MiXCR on the multiplex PCR reads and lists one entry per CDR3 protein. The profile shows fewer than 750,000 distinct CDR3 sequences, about 43% of them singletons. Sequencing used peripheral blood or thyroid tissue (not recorded which). The source of these receptors is a woman aged 18-29 years with Graves' hyperthyroidism. Each CDR3 is given with its conserved first and last residue. D genes are given only for firm matches. Clone sizes are given selectively: once, few, many, or a class where the clone is expanded.

TRBJ2-5	TRBV9	NA	TRBD2	TGTGCCAGCAGCCTAGAGGGGGTAGCGGGGTATTTCCTGCACTTC	CASSLEGVAGYFLHF
TRBJ2-7	TRBV2	NA	TRBD1	TGTGCTAGAGGCAGACAGGGCTCCTACGAGCAGTACTTC	CARGRQGSYEQYF
TRBJ2-3	TRBV10-2	NA	TRBD2	TGCGCCAGCAGTGACCCGGGACTAGCGGGACAAGATACGCAGTATTTT	CASSDPGLAGQDTQYF
TRBJ2-7	TRBV28	few	NA	TGTGCCAGCAGTGCCCGTTACGAGCAGTACTTC	CASSARYEQYF
TRBJ2-7	TRBV29-1	NA	TRBD2	TGCAGCGTTGATCGAGCGGGAGGGAAGGAGCAGTACTTC	CSVDRAGGKEQYF
TRBJ2-7	TRBV27	NA	TRBD2	TGTGCCAGCAGCCACGCGACTAGCGGGAGCGTTAGTCTCTCCGAGCAGTACTTC	CASSHATSGSVSLSEQYF
TRBJ1-1	TRBV29-1	NA	NA	TGCAGCGCTAATCTGAACACTGAAGCTTTCTTT	CSANLNTEAFF
TRBJ2-5	TRBV7-6	NA	NA	TGTGCCAGCAGCGAAAGGGGCGCGGAGGCCCAGTACTTC	CASSERGAEAQYF
TRBJ1-2	TRBV20-1	NA	NA	TGCAGTACTAGAGGCGCGCAGACAAACTACGGCTACACCTTC	CSTRGAQTNYGYTF
TRBJ2-3	TRBV12-3/TRBV12-4	NA	NA	TGTGCCAGCAGTTCGCGGCAGCAACTCACAGATACGCAGTATTTT	CASSSRQQLTDTQYF